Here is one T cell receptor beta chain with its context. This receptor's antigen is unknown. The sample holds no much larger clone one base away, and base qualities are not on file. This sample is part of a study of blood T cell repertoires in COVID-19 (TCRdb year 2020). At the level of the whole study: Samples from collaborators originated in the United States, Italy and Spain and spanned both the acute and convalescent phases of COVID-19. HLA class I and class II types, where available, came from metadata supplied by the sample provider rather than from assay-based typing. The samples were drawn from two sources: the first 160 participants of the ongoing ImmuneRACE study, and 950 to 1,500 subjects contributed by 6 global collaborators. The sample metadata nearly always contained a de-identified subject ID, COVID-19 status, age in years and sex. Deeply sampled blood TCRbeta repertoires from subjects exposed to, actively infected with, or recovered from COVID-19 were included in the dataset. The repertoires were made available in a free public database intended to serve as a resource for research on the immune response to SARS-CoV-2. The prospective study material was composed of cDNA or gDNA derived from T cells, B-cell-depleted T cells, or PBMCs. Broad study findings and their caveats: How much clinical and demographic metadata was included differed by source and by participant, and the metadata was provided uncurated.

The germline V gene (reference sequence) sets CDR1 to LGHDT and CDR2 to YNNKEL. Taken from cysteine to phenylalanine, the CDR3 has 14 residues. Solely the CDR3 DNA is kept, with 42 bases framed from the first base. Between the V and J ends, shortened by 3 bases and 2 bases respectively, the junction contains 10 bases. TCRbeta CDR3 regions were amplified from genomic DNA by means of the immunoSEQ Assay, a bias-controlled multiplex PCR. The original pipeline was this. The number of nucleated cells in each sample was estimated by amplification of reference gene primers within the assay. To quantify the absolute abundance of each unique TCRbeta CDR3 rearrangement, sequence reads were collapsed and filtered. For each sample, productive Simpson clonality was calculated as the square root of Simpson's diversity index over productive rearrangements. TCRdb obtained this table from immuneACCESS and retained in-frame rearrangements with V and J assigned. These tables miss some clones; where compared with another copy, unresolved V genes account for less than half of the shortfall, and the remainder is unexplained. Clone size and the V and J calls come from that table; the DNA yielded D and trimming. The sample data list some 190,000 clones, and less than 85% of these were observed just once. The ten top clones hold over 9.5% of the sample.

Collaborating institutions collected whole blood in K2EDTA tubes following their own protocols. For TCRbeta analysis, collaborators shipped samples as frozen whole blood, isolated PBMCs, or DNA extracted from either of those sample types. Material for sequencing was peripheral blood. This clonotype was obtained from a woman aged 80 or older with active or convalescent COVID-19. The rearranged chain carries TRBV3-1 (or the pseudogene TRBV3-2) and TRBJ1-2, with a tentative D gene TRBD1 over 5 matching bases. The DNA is TGTGCCAGCAGCCAGACGACAGCCAACTATGGCTACACCTTC. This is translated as CASSQTTANYGYTF.